These 3 T cell receptor beta chains came from one sample sequenced in a study of metastatic and nonmetastatic thyroid tumors. MiXCR reprocessed the PCR reads for TCRdb. The table shows 84,000 or so clones, with 8% to 9.5% occurring only once. Treatment of any kind had been given to no patient before thyroid surgery. The sample taken for sequencing was blood. These receptors were taken from a female donor with papillary thyroid cancer or a benign thyroid nodule (not recorded which). Some clones in this sample may be carry-over from other donors' samples.

This clone was observed at least ten times. The chain combines TRBV20-1 with TRBJ1-2; weak D call: TRBD1 (6 bases). The ends were cut back, 6 bases at V and 5 bases at J, with 22 bases in the middle. This CDR3 spans 15 amino acids. Germline CDR1 reads DFQATT; CDR2 reads SNEGSKA (reference sequence). The CDR3 sequence is CSAPEGGGFGYGYTF. The CDR3 DNA follows: TGCAGTGCCCCGGAGGGGGGAGGGTTTGGGTATGGCTACACCTTC.

This clone was recorded many times. The chain has TRBV19 and TRBJ2-6, with D tentatively TRBD2 (5 bases). V gave up 4 bases and J gave up 0 bases, with 13 bases separating them. This CDR3 region has 17 residues. Germline V gene lookup returns CDR1 LNHDA and CDR2 SQIVND (reference sequence). The CDR3 DNA reads TGTGCCAGTAGTAGAGAACGGGGAAGCTCTGGGGCCAACGTCCTGACTTTC. Translating it yields CASSRERGSSGANVLTF.

V and J are TRBV3-1 and TRBJ1-5; 9 bases align to TRBD1. The CDR3 has 12 residues. The V and J ends lost 6 bases and 9 bases, in that order; junction bases with no gene match: 3. CDR1 and CDR2 from the germline V gene are LGHDT and YNNKEL (reference sequence). CDR3 DNA: TGTGCCAGCAGGGACAGGGGCGGGCCCCAGCATTTT. Translation: CASRDRGGPQHF.